The rows below give T cell receptor beta chains drawn from one sample of a study of T cell responses to AZD1222 COVID-19 vaccine. Clones were read by immunoSEQ multiplex PCR, and TCRdb kept only the in-frame ones, dropping some. The data show 200,000 or so clones, about 90% seen once. Sequences were derived from peripheral blood, sampled on day 0 of MenACWY control vaccination. Source of these receptors: an adult in good health. Each CDR3 is given with its conserved first and last residue. Each record gives: V gene, D gene, CDR3 length, J gene, clone size, CDR3 protein, CDR3 DNA. The D gene is left open where the match is weak. Clone size is shown for a subset of rows, as once, few, many or a class of expanded clone.

V: TRBV30; D: -; length: 13; J: TRBJ1-6; size: -; CDR3: CAWTRDGKSPLHF; DNA: TGTGCCTGGACCCGCGACGGAAAATCACCCCTCCACTTT
V: TRBV14; D: -; length: 13; J: TRBJ2-1; size: -; CDR3: CASSQEAYNEQFF; DNA: TGTGCCAGCAGCCAAGAGGCCTACAATGAGCAGTTCTTC
V: TRBV19; D: -; length: 13; J: TRBJ1-1; size: -; CDR3: CASSIGVNTEAFF; DNA: TGTGCCAGTAGTATAGGGGTGAACACTGAAGCTTTCTTT
V: TRBV2; D: -; length: 12; J: TRBJ1-1; size: -; CDR3: CASSVLNTEAFF; DNA: TGTGCCAGCAGTGTCCTGAACACTGAAGCTTTCTTT
V: TRBV29-1; D: -; length: 13; J: TRBJ1-1; size: -; CDR3: CSVASTGNTEAFF; DNA: TGCAGCGTTGCGTCGACAGGGAACACTGAAGCTTTCTTT
V: TRBV18; D: TRBD1; length: 13; J: TRBJ1-4; size: -; CDR3: CASTTGGNEKLFF; DNA: TGTGCCAGCACGACAGGGGGCAATGAAAAACTGTTTTTT
V: TRBV5-4; D: TRBD2; length: 17; J: TRBJ2-2; size: -; CDR3: CASSPGLAGGPTGELFF; DNA: TGTGCCAGCAGCCCGGGACTAGCGGGGGGGCCGACCGGGGAGCTGTTTTTT
V: TRBV30; D: TRBD2; length: 15; J: TRBJ2-5; size: -; CDR3: CAWRLAGGPGETQYF; DNA: TGTGCCTGGCGTCTAGCGGGAGGGCCCGGGGAGACCCAGTACTTC
V: TRBV5-1; D: TRBD1; length: 18; J: TRBJ2-1; size: -; CDR3: CASSPRPGGAFSSNEQFF; DNA: TGCGCCAGCAGCCCTCGGCCAGGGGGCGCTTTTAGTTCCAATGAGCAGTTCTTC
V: TRBV30; D: -; length: 15; J: TRBJ1-3; size: -; CDR3: CAWSIYRATGNTIYF; DNA: TGTGCCTGGAGTATTTACAGGGCTACTGGAAACACCATATATTTT
V: TRBV7-2; D: -; length: 13; J: TRBJ2-1; size: few; CDR3: CASSPGGGDEQFF; DNA: TGTGCCAGCAGTCCGGGGGGCGGCGATGAGCAGTTCTTC
V: TRBV6-5; D: -; length: 12; J: TRBJ2-7; size: -; CDR3: CASRTESYEQYF; DNA: TGTGCCAGCAGGACAGAATCCTACGAGCAGTACTTC
V: TRBV28; D: -; length: 13; J: TRBJ1-5; size: -; CDR3: CASSQLYNQPQHF; DNA: TGTGCCAGCAGTCAGCTTTACAATCAGCCCCAGCATTTT
V: TRBV9; D: TRBD2; length: 15; J: TRBJ2-1; size: -; CDR3: CASSVGTSGTSEQFF; DNA: TGTGCCAGCAGCGTTGGGACTAGCGGGACTAGTGAGCAGTTCTTC
V: TRBV30; D: -; length: 12; J: TRBJ1-2; size: -; CDR3: CAWGAGLYGYTF; DNA: TGTGCCTGGGGCGCGGGACTCTATGGCTACACCTTC
V: TRBV5-5; D: TRBD2; length: 17; J: TRBJ2-3; size: -; CDR3: CASSPGLAGLSTDTQYF; DNA: TGTGCCAGCAGCCCGGGACTAGCGGGCCTTAGCACAGATACGCAGTATTTT
V: TRBV3-1/TRBV3-2; D: TRBD1; length: 19; J: TRBJ2-7; size: -; CDR3: CASSQNRGPLVPGIYEQYF; DNA: TGTGCCAGCAGCCAAAACAGGGGGCCTCTGGTCCCTGGGATTTACGAGCAGTACTTC
V: TRBV6-1; D: -; length: 14; J: TRBJ1-4; size: -; CDR3: CASSEWGVSEKLFF; DNA: TGTGCCAGCAGTGAGTGGGGGGTATCAGAAAAACTGTTTTTT
V: TRBV9; D: -; length: 13; J: TRBJ1-1; size: -; CDR3: CASSRVVGTEAFF; DNA: TGTGCCAGCAGTCGTGTCGTGGGCACTGAAGCTTTCTTT
V: TRBV5-8; D: TRBD1; length: 14; J: TRBJ1-2; size: -; CDR3: CASSLVRGRDGYTF; DNA: TGTGCCAGCAGCTTGGTCAGGGGGAGGGATGGCTACACCTTC
V: TRBV5-6; D: -; length: 16; J: TRBJ2-6; size: -; CDR3: CASRRDSFSGANVLTF; DNA: TGTGCCAGCAGGCGGGACAGCTTCTCTGGGGCCAACGTCCTGACTTTC
V: TRBV5-8; D: TRBD1; length: 13; J: TRBJ2-1; size: -; CDR3: CASGTGGRYEQFF; DNA: TGTGCCAGCGGCACAGGGGGCCGTTATGAGCAGTTCTTC
V: TRBV6-1; D: -; length: 15; J: TRBJ2-7; size: -; CDR3: CASSEVFGHSYEQYF; DNA: TGTGCCAGCAGTGAAGTATTCGGCCACTCCTACGAGCAGTACTTC
V: TRBV7-9; D: -; length: 15; J: TRBJ2-6; size: -; CDR3: CASPRPSTGANVLTF; DNA: TGTGCCAGCCCCCGGCCGTCAACTGGGGCCAACGTCCTGACTTTC
V: TRBV30; D: -; length: 13; J: TRBJ1-3; size: -; CDR3: CAWEQGSGNTIYF; DNA: TGTGCCTGGGAACAGGGCTCTGGAAACACCATATATTTT
V: TRBV19; D: TRBD1; length: 16; J: TRBJ1-5; size: -; CDR3: CASSRQGAQSNQPQHF; DNA: TGTGCCAGTAGCCGACAGGGGGCTCAAAGCAATCAGCCCCAGCATTTT
V: TRBV3-1/TRBV3-2; D: -; length: 16; J: TRBJ1-5; size: -; CDR3: CASSQDNRGGNQPQHF; DNA: TGTGCCAGCAGCCAAGATAACCGAGGGGGCAATCAGCCCCAGCATTTT
V: TRBV5-1; D: -; length: 11; J: TRBJ2-7; size: few; CDR3: CASSDTYEQYF; DNA: TGCGCCAGCAGTGATACCTACGAGCAGTACTTC
V: TRBV15; D: -; length: 12; J: TRBJ2-1; size: -; CDR3: CATKGSYNEQFF; DNA: TGTGCCACCAAAGGGTCCTACAATGAGCAGTTCTTC
V: TRBV7-8; D: TRBD2; length: 17; J: TRBJ2-4; size: -; CDR3: CASSETGTSGIKNIQYF; DNA: TGTGCCAGCAGCGAGACCGGGACTAGCGGGATCAAAAACATTCAGTACTTC
V: TRBV28; D: TRBD1; length: 17; J: TRBJ1-2; size: few; CDR3: CASSRNPTRGGANGYTF; DNA: TGTGCCAGCAGCCGCAATCCGACCAGGGGGGGCGCGAATGGCTACACCTTC
V: TRBV30; D: -; length: 12; J: TRBJ1-6; size: once; CDR3: CAWLAYNSPLHF; DNA: TGTGCCTGGTTGGCTTATAATTCACCCCTCCACTTT
V: TRBV6-5; D: -; length: 12; J: TRBJ2-7; size: -; CDR3: CASSLGNYEQYF; DNA: TGTGCCAGCAGCCTAGGGAACTACGAGCAGTACTTC
V: TRBV6-5; D: -; length: 15; J: TRBJ1-1; size: -; CDR3: CASSYSGRQNTEAFF; DNA: TGTGCCAGCAGTTACTCGGGCCGACAGAACACTGAAGCTTTCTTT
V: TRBV11-2; D: -; length: 10; J: TRBJ1-1; size: few; CDR3: CTVSNTEAFF; DNA: TGTACAGTCTCGAACACTGAAGCTTTCTTT
V: TRBV13; D: TRBD1; length: 14; J: TRBJ1-1; size: -; CDR3: CASSPTGTEGEAFF; DNA: TGTGCCAGCAGCCCAACCGGGACAGAGGGTGAAGCTTTCTTT
V: TRBV28; D: -; length: 17; J: TRBJ1-6; size: -; CDR3: CASSERQALLMHSPLHF; DNA: TGTGCCAGCAGCGAAAGACAGGCCCTTCTAATGCATTCACCCCTCCACTTT
V: TRBV30; D: -; length: 15; J: TRBJ1-4; size: once; CDR3: CAWTLGRGGDEKLFF; DNA: TGTGCCTGGACCCTCGGACGGGGAGGTGATGAAAAACTGTTTTTT
V: TRBV27; D: TRBD1; length: 14; J: TRBJ2-2; size: once; CDR3: CASSFTGVTGELFF; DNA: TGTGCCAGCAGTTTTACAGGGGTGACCGGGGAGCTGTTTTTT
V: TRBV5-4; D: TRBD1; length: 15; J: TRBJ1-2; size: -; CDR3: CASSSPGQPDYGYTF; DNA: TGTGCCAGCAGCTCCCCGGGACAGCCAGACTATGGCTACACCTTC
V: TRBV7-9; D: TRBD2; length: 16; J: TRBJ2-7; size: -; CDR3: CASSPGLAGSQGEQYF; DNA: TGTGCCAGCAGCCCCGGACTAGCGGGATCCCAAGGGGAGCAGTACTTC
V: TRBV5-6; D: -; length: 14; J: TRBJ1-6; size: once; CDR3: CASSVLIGGSPLHF; DNA: TGTGCCAGCAGCGTTCTGATCGGGGGTTCACCCCTCCACTTT
V: TRBV6-5; D: TRBD2; length: 14; J: TRBJ2-7; size: -; CDR3: CATRDRDYSYEQYF; DNA: TGTGCCACTCGGGACCGGGACTACTCCTACGAGCAGTACTTC
V: TRBV29-1; D: -; length: 14; J: TRBJ2-2; size: -; CDR3: CSVGAASTSGELFF; DNA: TGCAGCGTTGGGGCAGCCTCGACCTCCGGGGAGCTGTTTTTT
V: TRBV6-5; D: TRBD1; length: 15; J: TRBJ2-2; size: -; CDR3: CASSYTYRGPGELFF; DNA: TGTGCCAGCAGTTACACGTACAGGGGTCCCGGGGAGCTGTTTTTT
V: TRBV29-1; D: -; length: 12; J: TRBJ1-4; size: -; CDR3: CSVGTGDEKLFF; DNA: TGCAGCGTTGGGACGGGCGATGAAAAACTGTTTTTT
V: TRBV25-1; D: TRBD2; length: 15; J: TRBJ2-7; size: -; CDR3: CASSDPSGRSYEQYF; DNA: TGTGCCAGCAGTGACCCTAGCGGGAGGTCCTACGAGCAGTACTTC
V: TRBV28; D: TRBD2; length: 14; J: TRBJ2-7; size: -; CDR3: CASSLGGRGYEQYF; DNA: TGTGCCAGCAGTTTAGGGGGGAGGGGATACGAGCAGTACTTC
V: TRBV6-5; D: -; length: 15; J: TRBJ1-3; size: once; CDR3: CASSFGAGSGNTIYF; DNA: -
V: TRBV10-1; D: -; length: 17; J: TRBJ2-7; size: -; CDR3: CASSEPERGQLRLVQYF; DNA: TGCGCCAGCAGTGAGCCAGAACGGGGGCAGCTACGTCTTGTGCAGTACTTC
V: TRBV2; D: TRBD2; length: 20; J: TRBJ2-1; size: -; CDR3: CASSEALPGLAGRTYNEQFF; DNA: TGTGCCAGCAGTGAGGCTCTTCCGGGACTAGCGGGGCGAACCTACAATGAGCAGTTCTTC
V: TRBV6-5; D: -; length: 15; J: TRBJ2-3; size: -; CDR3: CASSYSVRDTDTQYF; DNA: TGTGCCAGCAGTTACTCTGTCAGGGACACAGATACGCAGTATTTT
V: TRBV5-1; D: -; length: 17; J: TRBJ2-7; size: -; CDR3: CASSLSLGAGSSYEQYF; DNA: TGCGCCAGCAGCTTGAGTCTGGGTGCGGGGTCCTCCTACGAGCAGTACTTC
V: TRBV27; D: -; length: 14; J: TRBJ1-5; size: once; CDR3: CASRVTGSNQPQHF; DNA: TGTGCCAGCAGGGTGACAGGCAGCAATCAGCCCCAGCATTTT
V: TRBV6-5; D: TRBD1; length: 15; J: TRBJ1-1; size: -; CDR3: CASRGTDIMNTEAFF; DNA: TGTGCCAGCAGGGGGACAGATATCATGAACACTGAAGCTTTCTTT
V: TRBV6-5; D: TRBD1; length: 13; J: TRBJ1-1; size: -; CDR3: CASSYLSTGEAFF; DNA: TGTGCCAGCAGTTACCTCTCGACAGGGGAAGCTTTCTTT
V: TRBV6-5; D: -; length: 14; J: TRBJ1-1; size: once; CDR3: CASSYGGPNTEAFF; DNA: TGTGCCAGCAGTTACGGGGGCCCGAACACTGAAGCTTTCTTT
V: TRBV4-1; D: -; length: 15; J: TRBJ1-4; size: -; CDR3: CASSQGGPGNEKLFF; DNA: TGCGCCAGCAGCCAAGGAGGGCCGGGTAATGAAAAACTGTTTTTT
V: TRBV9; D: TRBD2; length: 17; J: TRBJ2-3; size: -; CDR3: CASSPGLAGVATDTQYF; DNA: TGTGCCAGCAGCCCCGGACTAGCGGGGGTGGCCACAGATACGCAGTATTTT
V: TRBV5-6; D: TRBD1; length: 15; J: TRBJ2-7; size: -; CDR3: CASSLAPGGVYEQYF; DNA: TGTGCCAGCAGCTTGGCACCAGGGGGCGTCTACGAGCAGTACTTC